Listed below are T cell receptor beta chains from one sample, sequenced in a study of blood T cell repertoires in COVID-19. Sequencing was performed with immunoSEQ multiplex PCR; in TCRdb, only in-frame clones are kept and a portion is missing. The sample comprises fewer than 250,000 clones, around four fifths of which are singletons, and less than 3% rests with the top ten. Sequenced: peripheral blood. These receptors were taken from a man aged 50 to 59 with active or convalescent COVID-19. Both conserved end residues are part of each CDR3. D genes are given only for firm matches. Size values are once, few and many counts, or a class for expanded clones, and some rows have none.

D: TRBD1; J: TRBJ1-5; size: -; V: TRBV5-1; DNA: TGCGCCAGCAGCTTGGTCCCCCGGGGGACAGGGGGCAGTCAGCCCCAGCATTTT; CDR3: CASSLVPRGTGGSQPQHF
D: -; J: TRBJ1-5; size: -; V: TRBV2; DNA: TGTGCCAGCCGAGCGGGGGCTAGCAATCAGCCCCAGCATTTT; CDR3: CASRAGASNQPQHF
D: -; J: TRBJ2-7; size: -; V: TRBV10-2; DNA: TGCGCCAGCAGTGCCTTGGGCCGCCAGCCCTCCTACGAGCAGTACTTC; CDR3: CASSALGRQPSYEQYF
D: -; J: TRBJ2-2; size: once; V: TRBV4-1; DNA: TGCGCCAGCAGCAGCGACCGGGACTGGAACACCGGGGAGCTGTTTTTT; CDR3: CASSSDRDWNTGELFF
D: TRBD2; J: TRBJ2-1; size: -; V: TRBV19; DNA: TGTGCCACCCAAAAGACTAGCGGGACGGGTGAGCAGTTCTTC; CDR3: CATQKTSGTGEQFF
D: TRBD1; J: TRBJ1-6; size: -; V: TRBV9; DNA: TGTGCCAGCAGTCAGGGACAGGCTCCTGATTCACCCCTCCACTTT; CDR3: CASSQGQAPDSPLHF
D: TRBD2; J: TRBJ2-2; size: -; V: TRBV14; DNA: TGTGCCAGCAGCTTCCGACTACTAGCGGGTCCCTTGGGAACCGGGGAGCTGTTTTTT; CDR3: CASSFRLLAGPLGTGELFF
D: TRBD2; J: TRBJ2-1; size: -; V: TRBV3-1/TRBV3-2; DNA: TGTGCCAGCAGACGACTAGCGGGGCCTTTAGATGAGCAGTTCTTC; CDR3: CASRRLAGPLDEQFF
D: -; J: TRBJ1-5; size: once; V: TRBV9; DNA: TGTGCCAGCAGCGTAGTGGGTAGGGGGGGACGGCAGCCCCAGCATTTT; CDR3: CASSVVGRGGRQPQHF
D: -; J: TRBJ1-1; size: once; V: TRBV15; DNA: TGTGCCACCAGCGGCTACCTTGGGGGGGAAGCTTTCTTT; CDR3: CATSGYLGGEAFF
D: TRBD1; J: TRBJ1-1; size: -; V: TRBV3-1/TRBV3-2; DNA: TGTGCCAGCAGCCAAGGACCGGGACAGCAAGCTTTCTTT; CDR3: CASSQGPGQQAFF
D: TRBD2; J: TRBJ2-7; size: -; V: TRBV19; DNA: TGTGCCAGTAGTATTTCGCGGGGGTACGAGCAGTACTTC; CDR3: CASSISRGYEQYF
D: TRBD1; J: TRBJ1-1; size: -; V: TRBV11-2; DNA: TGTGCCAGCAGCTATAATCGACAGGGGGTTAGGACTGAAGCTTTCTTT; CDR3: CASSYNRQGVRTEAFF
D: TRBD2; J: TRBJ2-5; size: -; V: TRBV29-1; DNA: TGCAGCGTTGGTACTGCGGCGGGAGTCTCGGAGACCCAGTACTTC; CDR3: CSVGTAAGVSETQYF
D: -; J: TRBJ2-2; size: -; V: TRBV28; DNA: TGTGCCAGCAGTGGGGGAGGCACCGTACACCGGAACACCGGGGAGCTGTTTTTT; CDR3: CASSGGGTVHRNTGELFF
D: -; J: TRBJ1-5; size: once; V: TRBV28; DNA: TGTGCCAGCAGTCATGGTAGTCAGCCCCAGCATTTT; CDR3: CASSHGSQPQHF
D: TRBD2; J: TRBJ2-1; size: -; V: TRBV9; DNA: TGTGCCAGCAGCGTAGCTTTGGCGGGGGCCTACAATGAGCAGTTCTTC; CDR3: CASSVALAGAYNEQFF
D: TRBD1; J: TRBJ1-1; size: -; V: TRBV18; DNA: TGTGCCAGCTCACCGGGACAGGTCAACACTGAAGCTTTCTTT; CDR3: CASSPGQVNTEAFF
D: TRBD1; J: TRBJ1-2; size: few; V: TRBV28; DNA: TGTGCCAGCAGTGTTACAGGGGGCGCAAATGGCTACACCTTC; CDR3: CASSVTGGANGYTF
D: TRBD1; J: TRBJ1-5; size: -; V: TRBV5-1; DNA: TGCGCCAGCAGCTTGGCAGCAGGGGGACCGGGGCAGCCCCAGCATTTT; CDR3: CASSLAAGGPGQPQHF
D: -; J: TRBJ1-1; size: -; V: TRBV5-1; DNA: TGCGCCAGCCGTCCTTCCAGGGACACTGAAGCTTTCTTT; CDR3: CASRPSRDTEAFF
D: TRBD2; J: TRBJ2-3; size: -; V: TRBV28; DNA: TGTGCCAGCAGTTTAGCCCCTGGGAGGGCCACAGATACGCAGTATTTT; CDR3: CASSLAPGRATDTQYF
D: TRBD1; J: TRBJ1-6; size: -; V: TRBV27; DNA: TGTGCCAGCAGTTCCGGGACAGGGGGAACCTATAATTCACCCCTCCACTTT; CDR3: CASSSGTGGTYNSPLHF
D: TRBD2; J: TRBJ2-3; size: -; V: TRBV27; DNA: TGTGCCAGCAGGAACTTGGGACTAGCGGGGAGCACAGATACGCAGTATTTT; CDR3: CASRNLGLAGSTDTQYF
D: TRBD1; J: TRBJ1-2; size: -; V: TRBV2; DNA: TGTGCCAGCAGTGAAGGCCCAGGGGGCTCTTATGGCTACACCTTC; CDR3: CASSEGPGGSYGYTF
D: -; J: TRBJ2-7; size: -; V: TRBV7-9; DNA: TGTGCCAGCAGCTTGGGGACAGGGCCGACTAGCGGTTATTACTACGAGCAGTACTTC; CDR3: CASSLGTGPTSGYYYEQYF
D: TRBD1; J: TRBJ1-4; size: few; V: TRBV27; DNA: TGTGCCAGCAGTTCGTCAGGGACAGAAAATGAAAAACTGTTTTTT; CDR3: CASSSSGTENEKLFF
D: -; J: TRBJ2-7; size: -; V: TRBV5-1; DNA: TGCGCCAGCAGCTTAGATGGGCCCTGGTACGAGCAGTACTTC; CDR3: CASSLDGPWYEQYF
D: -; J: TRBJ1-3; size: -; V: TRBV28; DNA: TGTGCCAGCAGCCCCCCCTCGGGAAACACCATATATTTT; CDR3: CASSPPSGNTIYF
D: -; J: TRBJ1-6; size: -; V: TRBV15; DNA: TGTGCCACCAGCAGAGAGCCGCTCCCCCAGAATTCACCCCTCCACTTT; CDR3: CATSREPLPQNSPLHF
D: -; J: TRBJ2-1; size: few; V: TRBV7-6; DNA: TGTGCCAGCAGCTTAGTCAGCTCCTACAATGAGCAGTTCTTC; CDR3: CASSLVSSYNEQFF
D: TRBD1; J: TRBJ1-2; size: once; V: TRBV19; DNA: TGTGCCAGTAGTAGGGACAGGGTGTTTGGCTACACCTTC; CDR3: CASSRDRVFGYTF
D: -; J: TRBJ2-3; size: -; V: TRBV3-1/TRBV3-2; DNA: TGTGCCAGCAGCCAAGTCGGGGGACGCACAGATACGCAGTATTTT; CDR3: CASSQVGGRTDTQYF
D: TRBD2; J: TRBJ2-2; size: -; V: TRBV4-1; DNA: TGCGCCAGCAGCCAAGAAAAGACTAGCGGGACCGGGGAGCTGTTTTTT; CDR3: CASSQEKTSGTGELFF
D: -; J: TRBJ1-3; size: -; V: TRBV19; DNA: TGTGCCAGTAGTATTCAGGGCGGCAGCTCTGGAAACACCATATATTTT; CDR3: CASSIQGGSSGNTIYF
D: -; J: TRBJ1-1; size: few; V: TRBV6-2/TRBV6-3; DNA: TGTGCCAGCAGTTACTCGTTCGGGGAGGGCATGAACACTGAAGCTTTCTTT; CDR3: CASSYSFGEGMNTEAFF
D: -; J: TRBJ1-2; size: -; V: TRBV2; DNA: TGTGCCAGCAGTGAACGTCCGGACTCCTACTATGGCTACACCTTC; CDR3: CASSERPDSYYGYTF
D: TRBD1; J: TRBJ1-4; size: -; V: TRBV28; DNA: TGTGCCAGCAGTCTACTCCCGGGACAGGGAAGTGAAAAACTGTTTTTT; CDR3: CASSLLPGQGSEKLFF
D: TRBD1; J: TRBJ2-7; size: -; V: TRBV11-3; DNA: TGTGCCAGCAGCTTAGTAGGGACAGGGATTTACGAGCAGTACTTC; CDR3: CASSLVGTGIYEQYF